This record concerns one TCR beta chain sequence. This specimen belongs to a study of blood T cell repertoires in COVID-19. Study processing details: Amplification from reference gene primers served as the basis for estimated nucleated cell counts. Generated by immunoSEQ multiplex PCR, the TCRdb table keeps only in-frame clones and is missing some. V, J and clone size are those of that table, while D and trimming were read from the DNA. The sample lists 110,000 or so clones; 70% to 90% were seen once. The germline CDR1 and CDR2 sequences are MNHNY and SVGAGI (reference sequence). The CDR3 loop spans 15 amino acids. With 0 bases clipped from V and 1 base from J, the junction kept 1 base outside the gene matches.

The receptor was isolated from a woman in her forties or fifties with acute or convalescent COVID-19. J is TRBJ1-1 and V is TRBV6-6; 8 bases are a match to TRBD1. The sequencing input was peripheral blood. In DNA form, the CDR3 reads TGTGCCAGCAGTTACTCCGGACAGGGGAACACTGAAGCTTTCTTT. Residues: CASSYSGQGNTEAFF.